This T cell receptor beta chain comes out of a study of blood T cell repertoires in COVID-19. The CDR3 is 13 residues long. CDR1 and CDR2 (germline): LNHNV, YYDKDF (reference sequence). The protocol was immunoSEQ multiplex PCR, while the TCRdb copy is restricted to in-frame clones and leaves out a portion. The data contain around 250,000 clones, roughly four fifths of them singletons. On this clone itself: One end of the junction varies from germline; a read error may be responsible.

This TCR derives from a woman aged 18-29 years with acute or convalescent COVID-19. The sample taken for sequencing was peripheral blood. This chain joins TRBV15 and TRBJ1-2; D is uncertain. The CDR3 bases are TGTGCCACCAGCAGAGATCTTAACAGCCAAGCTCCTTTC. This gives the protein CATSRDLNSQAPF.